A single sample gave rise to the 30 T cell receptor beta chains below, sequenced in a study of post-analysis software for immune sequencing data. Study observations and caveats: Roughly five TRBV segments were more frequent in patients than controls; TRBV5-6, TRBV5-1 and TRBV20-1 belonged to this group.

Libraries were made from TCR beta cDNA, and they carried unique molecular identifiers. MiXCR was run by TCRdb on the PCR reads, yielding one entry per CDR3 protein. The sample shows more than 500,000 distinct CDR3 sequences, 34% of them seen only once. Antigens of these TCRs are unknown. Sequencing input: blood. The receptors here all came from a girl aged 2 to 17 with multiple sclerosis.

J is TRBJ1-1 and V is TRBV6-6; no firm D call. CDR3 length equals 12 residues. Germline CDR1 and CDR2: MNHNY and SVGAGI (reference sequence). The V end was cut by 8 bases, the J end by 2 bases, with 9 bases between. This CDR3 is CASGLTNTEAFF. CDR3 nucleotides: TGTGCCAGCGGGCTGACAAACACTGAAGCTTTCTTT.

The V and J genes are TRBV5-6 and TRBJ2-3; 14 bases fit TRBD2. Trimming removed 5 bases from V and 2 bases from J; junction bases left unmatched: 7. Germline loops: CDR1 SGHDT, CDR2 YYEEEE. The CDR3 is 17 residues long. The chain's CDR3 is CASSSPGLAGVTDTQYF. The CDR3 DNA reads TGTGCCAGCAGTTCTCCGGGACTAGCGGGGGTCACAGATACGCAGTATTTT. The full variable domain, with the rest looked up from reference TRBV5-6 and TRBJ2-3, is DAGVTQSPTHLIKTRGQQVTLRCSPKSGHDTVSWYQQALGQGPQFIFQYYEEEERQRGNFPDRFSGHQFPNYSSELNVNALLLGDSALYLCASSSPGLAGVTDTQYFGPGTRLTVL.

This clonotype was seen a handful of times. The chain employs TRBV5-1 and TRBJ1-4; 10 nucleotides agree with TRBD1. This CDR3 contains 14 residues. CDR1 is SGHRS, CDR2 YFSETQ, per germline. Trimming took 7 bases from V and 6 from J; bases not matched to a gene: 6. Written as DNA, the CDR3 is TGCGCCAGCCAACCGGGACAGGGGTATGAAAAACTGTTTTTT. Translated, it gives CASQPGQGYEKLFF.

This clonotype has just a few counts. The chain uses TRBV20-1 and TRBJ2-7, with TRBD2 as a possible D gene (5 bases). CDR1 is DFQATT, CDR2 SNEGSKA, per germline (reference sequence). The V end was cut by 0 bases, the J end by 0 bases, with 9 bases between. CDR3 length: 14 residues. The CDR3 DNA is TGCAGTGCTAGAGATATGGGGAGCTCCTACGAGCAGTACTTC. Translation gives CSARDMGSSYEQYF.

In nucleotides, the CDR3 is TGCGCCAGCAGCCAAGAAGTGTCTGCGTACTCTGGAAACACCATATATTTT. Translation gives CASSQEVSAYSGNTIYF. The J gene is TRBJ1-3, the V gene TRBV4-1; D gene ambiguous. V was trimmed by 0 bases and J by 0 bases, leaving 12 bases between them. Germline V lookup: CDR1 MGHRA, CDR2 YSYEKL. This CDR3 is 17 amino acids long.

In its sample, this clonotype was seen a few times. The V and J genes are TRBV7-8 and TRBJ1-1; 9 bases fit TRBD1. The germline gives CDR1 SGHVS, CDR2 FQNEAQ. Trimming removed 2 bases from V and 11 bases from J; junction bases left unmatched: 12. CDR3 length equals 15 residues. The CDR3 DNA sequence: TGTGCCAGCAGCTTACGCCGGGACAGGGTGGGGCGGGCTTTCTTT. Translated: CASSLRRDRVGRAFF.

There are a few counts of this clonotype. The chain joins TRBV12-3 or TRBV12-4 to TRBJ2-5; a possible D gene is TRBD2 (6 bases). Trimming left V 6 bases short and J 2 bases short, with 19 bases between. The CDR3 extends over 16 amino acids. The CDR3: CASRDSWDSQQETQYF. The CDR3 region has the DNA TGTGCCAGCAGGGACTCTTGGGACTCCCAGCAAGAGACCCAGTACTTC.

This clonotype was counted only a few times. The chain links TRBV20-1 to TRBJ2-3; TRBD2 matches 10 bases. The CDR3 is 15 residues long. Trimming cost V 6 bases and J 4 bases; bases outside gene matches: 10. The germline CDR1 and CDR2 sequences are DFQATT and SNEGSKA (reference sequence). Here the CDR3 reads CSAGGTSGVADTQYF. Written as DNA, the CDR3 is TGCAGTGCCGGGGGTACTAGCGGGGTGGCAGATACGCAGTATTTT.

This clonotype was observed a handful of times. The chain links TRBV4-2 to TRBJ2-5; D is ambiguous. Trimming removed 0 bases from V and 3 bases from J, with 8 bases in between. CDR1 and CDR2 (germline): LGHNA, YNFKEQ. This CDR3 spans 14 amino acids. CDR3 residues: CASSQERIKETQYF. The CDR3 region has the DNA TGTGCCAGCAGCCAAGAACGGATTAAAGAGACCCAGTACTTC.

On this clonotype itself: The final CDR3 position lacks the conserved phenylalanine or tryptophan, pointing to a likely read error. V is TRBV2 and J is TRBJ2-1; 9 bases match TRBD2. V lost 3 bases and J lost 6; bases outside the gene matches: 9. Germline V CDR1 and CDR2: SNHLY, FYNNEI. The CDR3 loop spans 16 amino acids. CDR3: CASSDRRGGRGNEQFL. DNA of the CDR3: TGTGCCAGCAGTGACCGGCGGGGGGGCCGGGGCAATGAGCAGTTCTTA.

Only a few counts were recorded for this clonotype. The CDR3, as DNA: TGCAGTGCTAGAGCTCAGCGTCAGCCCCAGCATTTT. Residues: CSARAQRQPQHF. J is TRBJ1-5 and V is TRBV20-1; D is ambiguous. Germline CDR1 is DFQATT and CDR2 is SNEGSKA (reference sequence). This CDR3 is built from 12 residues. V lost 1 base and J 6 bases, leaving 7 bases between the germline ends.

This clonotype came up a few times. V is TRBV27 and J is TRBJ2-2; no firm D call. Germline-derived CDR1 and CDR2 are MNHEY and SMNVEV (reference sequence). V lost 0 bases and J lost 8, with 4 bases in between. The CDR3 is 12 residues long. CDR3 in amino acids: CASSLSRGELFF. CDR3 nucleotides: TGTGCCAGCAGTTTATCAAGGGGGGAGCTGTTTTTT.

This clonotype occurred a few times. The chain employs TRBV4-2 and TRBJ1-2, with D possibly TRBD1 on 5 matching bases. The CDR3 is 13 amino acids. V lost 5 bases and J lost 8, with 15 bases in between. Germline V gives CDR1 LGHNA, CDR2 YNFKEQ. The DNA for the CDR3 is TGTGCCAGCAGCACCGACAGATATGGGGGCTACACCTTC. Translating it yields CASSTDRYGGYTF.

This clonotype appeared a few times. Germline and junction disagree at one end, which may indicate a read error. The chain couples TRBV7-3 to TRBJ2-3; D is undetermined. Germline V CDR1 and CDR2: SGHTA, FQGTGA. This CDR3 is built from 15 residues. CDR3 sequence reads: CASSLNSVPTDAQYF. CDR3 DNA sequence: TGTGCCAGCAGCTTAAATTCAGTTCCCACAGATGCGCAGTATTTT.

The chain combines TRBV20-1 with TRBJ1-4; a weak D match, TRBD1 (6 bases). V lost 4 bases and J 3 bases, leaving 9 bases between the germline ends. The CDR3 contains 13 residues. CDR1 and CDR2 (germline): DFQATT, SNEGSKA (reference sequence). CDR3 amino acids: CSATGVANEKLFF. In nucleotides, the CDR3 is TGCAGTGCTACAGGGGTGGCTAATGAAAAACTGTTTTTT.

V usage is TRBV20-1 and J usage is TRBJ2-5; 8 bases agree with TRBD2. The CDR3 spans 14 residues. The germline CDR1 and CDR2 sequences are DFQATT and SNEGSKA (reference sequence). V trimming: 6 bases; J trimming: 1 base; junction bases outside the gene matches: 7. CDR3 sequence reads: CSAPTSAIQETQYF. CDR3 sequence (DNA): TGCAGTGCGCCGACTAGCGCGATCCAAGAGACCCAGTACTTC.

In its sample, this clonotype was seen many times. The genes are TRBV15 and TRBJ2-1; weak D call: TRBD1 (6 bases). Trimming stripped 1 base from V and 7 bases from J, with 20 bases between. Looked up from germline, CDR1 is LNHNV and CDR2 is YYDKDF (reference sequence). The CDR3 runs 17 residues. For the CDR3, the DNA is TGTGCCACCAGCAGAGGATCACCGGGACAAGTAAGAAATGAGCAGTTCTTC. Its translation is CATSRGSPGQVRNEQFF. Based on the CDR3 plus reference TRBV15 and TRBJ2-1, the full variable domain is DAMVIQNPRYQVTQFGKPVTLSCSQTLNHNVMYWYQQKSSQAPKLLFHYYDKDFNNEADTPDNFQSRRPNTSFCFLDIRSPGLGDTAMYLCATSRGSPGQVRNEQFFGPGTRLTVL.

The V and J genes are TRBV5-8 and TRBJ2-7; D gene ambiguous. V gave up 4 bases and J gave up 4 bases, with 6 bases separating them. The germline gives CDR1 SGHTS, CDR2 YDEGEE. The CDR3 loop spans 11 amino acids. CDR3 DNA sequence: TGTGCCAGCAGCCTACGGTACGAGCAGTACTTC. It encodes CASSLRYEQYF.

The chain employs TRBV3-1 and TRBJ1-1; D unclear. Germline V CDR1 and CDR2: LGHDT, YNNKEL (reference sequence). Trimming shortened V by 4 bases and J by 4 bases, and 13 bases separated the two germline ends. The CDR3 extends over 14 amino acids. The CDR3 region is CASSPPASATEAFF. The CDR3 coding sequence is TGTGCCAGCAGCCCACCGGCCTCCGCCACTGAAGCTTTCTTT.

This clonotype showed up just a few times. The chain combines TRBV11-2 with TRBJ1-1; TRBD1 aligns across 8 bases. CDR1 and CDR2 (germline): SGHAT, FQNNGV. The CDR3 sequence is 13 residues long. J was trimmed by 11 bases and V by 2 bases; bases with no gene match: 7. CDR3 protein: CASSLTGGALAFF. In nucleotides, the CDR3 is TGTGCCAGCAGCTTAACAGGGGGGGCACTGGCTTTCTTT.

The chain links TRBV5-1 to TRBJ1-1; TRBD1 matches 10 bases. V lost 6 bases, J lost 3 bases, and 5 bases stayed unmatched. Looked up from germline, CDR1 is SGHRS and CDR2 is YFSETQ. The length of the CDR3 is 14 residues. This chain's CDR3 is CASTRDRGDTEAFF. CDR3 in DNA: TGCGCCAGCACCCGGGACAGGGGAGACACTGAAGCTTTCTTT.

The chain uses TRBV28 and TRBJ1-2; D uncertain. The V end was cut by 6 bases, the J end by 6 bases, with 23 bases between. The CDR3 sequence is 16 residues long. Germline CDR1 MDHEN, CDR2 SYDVKM. The CDR3 coding sequence is TGTGCCAGCAGCCCCCCGGGGTGGGGTGGTCTGGATGGCTACACCTTC. Translation: CASSPPGWGGLDGYTF.

V gene TRBV2 combines with J gene TRBJ2-3; 11 nucleotides line up with TRBD1. The length of the CDR3 is 18 residues. Per the germline V gene, CDR1 is SNHLY and CDR2 is FYNNEI. V was clipped by 5 bases and J by 4 bases; unmatched bases: 14. The CDR3 protein is CASSPGTGGSSTADTQYF. In DNA form, the CDR3 reads TGTGCCAGCAGTCCGGGGACAGGGGGAAGTAGTACGGCAGATACGCAGTATTTT.

The chain is built from TRBV5-6 and TRBJ2-5, with TRBD2 matching over 8 bases. The CDR3 covers 17 residues. Germline V gene sequence: CDR1 SGHDT, CDR2 YYEEEE. With V trimmed by 4 bases and J by 1 base, 12 bases remained unmatched. The CDR3 here is CASSPPWSGGSQETQYF. CDR3 nucleotide sequence: TGTGCCAGCAGCCCCCCTTGGAGCGGGGGAAGCCAAGAGACCCAGTACTTC.

The genes are TRBV12-3 or TRBV12-4 and TRBJ2-5; TRBD1 aligns across 9 bases. V trimming: 5 bases; J trimming: 10 bases; junction bases outside the gene matches: 5. The CDR3 spans 12 residues. CDR3 protein: CASSVLTGGQYF. Here the CDR3 DNA reads TGTGCCAGCAGTGTCCTGACAGGGGGCCAGTACTTC.

This clonotype has more than one count but fewer than ten. The chain is built from TRBV7-3 and TRBJ2-1; D gene uncertain. Trimming removed 1 base from V and 9 bases from J, with 7 bases in between. This CDR3 has 12 residues. Germline CDR1 SGHTA, CDR2 FQGTGA. CDR3: CASSLNGPEQFF. The CDR3 nucleotides are TGTGCCAGCAGCTTAAATGGTCCTGAGCAGTTCTTC. Full variable domain (outside the CDR3, taken from reference TRBV7-3 and TRBJ2-1): GAGVSQTPSNKVTEKGKYVELRCDPISGHTALYWYRQSLGQGPEFLIYFQGTGAADDSGLPNDRFFAVRPEGSVSTLKIQRTERGDSAVYLCASSLNGPEQFFGPGTRLTVL.

This clonotype was seen only a few times. The chain is built from TRBV28 and TRBJ2-1; tentatively, D is TRBD2 (5 bases). The CDR3 consists of 14 residues. V was cut by 2 bases and J by 9 bases, with 14 bases left in between. Germline CDR1 is MDHEN and CDR2 is SYDVKM. CDR3: CASSLAAALGEQFF. The CDR3 DNA is TGTGCCAGCAGTTTAGCAGCGGCCCTGGGTGAGCAGTTCTTC.

V is TRBV29-1 and J is TRBJ1-4; possibly TRBD1 for D (5 bases). V dropped 4 bases and J dropped 5 bases, with 8 bases sitting between them. The CDR3 extends over 12 amino acids. Germline V CDR1 and CDR2: SQVTM, ANQGSEA. The CDR3 protein is CSVVDSNEKLFF. The DNA of the CDR3 is TGCAGCGTTGTTGACAGCAATGAAAAACTGTTTTTT.

This clonotype appeared once. The genes are TRBV18 and TRBJ1-2; 8 bases are shared with TRBD1. From germline, CDR1 is KGHSH and CDR2 LQKENI. This CDR3 contains 13 residues. The V segment lost 6 bases and the J segment 3 bases; nucleotides outside the gene matches: 3. The CDR3 bases are TGTGCCAGCTCGGGACAGGTGGACTATGGCTACACCTTC. It translates to CASSGQVDYGYTF.

A few counts support this clonotype. This chain links TRBV6-6 with TRBJ1-2, with 7 bases lining up with TRBD1. This CDR3 spans 16 amino acids. The V gene end was trimmed by 0 bases and the J gene end by 0 bases; junction bases not matched to a gene: 4. The germline gives CDR1 MNHNY, CDR2 SVGAGI (reference sequence). The CDR3 reads CASSYSIQGANYGYTF. The CDR3 DNA is TGTGCCAGCAGTTACTCGATTCAGGGGGCTAACTATGGCTACACCTTC.